What follows is one T cell receptor beta chain and its context. The antigen it recognizes is unknown. No much larger clonotype is one base removed from it; base qualities were not supplied. CDR3 length: 15 amino acids, cysteine to phenylalanine. The sequence is cut down to CDR3 DNA, 45 bases in frame from base 1. V is trimmed back by 8 bases and J by 1 base, and the junction contains 10 bases that no gene match accounts for. CDR1 and CDR2 (MDHEN, SYDVKM) derive from the germline V gene. The sample belongs to a study of blood T cell repertoires in COVID-19 (dated by TCRdb to the early 2020s). Describing the broader study: Samples from collaborators originated in the United States, Italy and Spain and spanned both the acute and convalescent phases of COVID-19. A de-identified subject ID, COVID-19 status, age in years and sex were almost always included in the sample metadata. The repertoires were released in a freely available public database intended as a resource for research on the immune response to SARS-CoV-2. Where HLA class I and class II types were available, the types were taken from metadata supplied by the sample provider, not from assay-based typing. Samples were obtained from the ongoing ImmuneRACE study (first 160 participants) and from over a thousand subjects provided by 6 global collaborators. The material from the prospective study consisted of cDNA or gDNA derived from T cells, B-cell-depleted T cells, or PBMCs. Deeply sampled blood TCRbeta repertoires from subjects exposed to, actively infected with, or recovered from COVID-19 were included in the dataset.

The collaborating institutions used their own protocols to collect whole blood in K2EDTA tubes. For TCRbeta analysis, collaborators shipped samples in one of three forms: frozen whole blood, isolated PBMCs, or DNA extracted from either of those sample types. TCRbeta CDR3 regions were amplified from genomic DNA by means of the immunoSEQ Assay, a bias-controlled multiplex PCR. In the paper's pipeline: The number of nucleated cells in each sample was estimated by amplification of reference gene primers within the assay. Sequence reads were collapsed and filtered to measure the absolute abundance of every unique TCRbeta CDR3 rearrangement. For each sample, productive Simpson clonality was calculated by taking the square root of Simpson's diversity index across productive rearrangements. TCRdb retrieved this table from immuneACCESS and kept in-frame rearrangements only. Not all clones are present; in checked studies, unresolved V genes account for under half, and no reason is known for the remainder. V, J and clone size are those of that table, while D and trimming were read from the DNA. Recorded for this sample are about 61,000 clones; roughly 86% of them occurred a single time. The ten largest clones represent about 14% of the sample.

Here is what the overall study found, with its caveats: The quantity of clinical and demographic metadata differed by source and by participant and was supplied without curation.

This TCR came from a human donor in a cohort sampled during active COVID-19. Recombination linked TRBV28 to TRBJ1-2, with 7 bases aligning to TRBD1. Sequencing was performed on peripheral blood. The DNA is as follows: TGTGCCAGCGTTAGTGGGGGACAGAGTAACTATGGCTACACCTTC. Its translation is CASVSGGQSNYGYTF.